The following is a TCR beta chain sequence with its context. Its antigen is still unknown. This record comes from a study of CD8 T cells in ankylosing spondylitis. V lost 3 bases and J lost 3; bases outside the gene matches: 13. Germline V gene lookup returns CDR1 SGDLS and CDR2 YYNGEE. This CDR3 has 18 residues. The study, taken as a whole, reports: Among TCR beta sequences, a motif of eight or nine highly homologous variants appeared characteristic of ankylosing spondylitis blood.

TCRdb independently ran MiXCR on the 5' RACE reads; one entry per CDR3 protein. The data hold about 500,000 distinct CDR3 sequences, with roughly an eighth observed a single time. Sequences were obtained from blood, either unsorted or a sorted T cell fraction (not recorded which). The source of this sequence is a male donor with ankylosing spondylitis. The genes are TRBV9 and TRBJ2-1; the match to TRBD2 covers 9 bases. The CDR3 DNA sequence: TGTGCCAGCAGCGCTCGAGAGAAGCTAGCGGGGCTCTACAATGAGCAGTTCTTC. This codes for CASSAREKLAGLYNEQFF.